These T cell receptor beta chains were read from a single sample in a study of T cell responses to AZD1222 COVID-19 vaccine. Sequencing was performed with immunoSEQ multiplex PCR; in TCRdb, only in-frame clones are kept and a portion is missing. This sample has about 180,000 clones, with around 87% found just once. The input for sequencing was peripheral blood, taken on day 0 of AZD1222 vaccination. These receptors all come from an adult in good health. Both conserved end residues are part of each CDR3. The D gene is left open where the match is weak. For some rows the clone size is stated as once, few or many, or as a class when expanded; others skip it.

J | size | D | length | V | CDR3 | DNA
TRBJ2-5 | . | . | 14 | TRBV5-1 | CASSLAVSRETQYF | TGCGCCAGCAGCTTGGCTGTGAGTCGAGAGACCCAGTACTTC
TRBJ1-2 | . | . | 12 | TRBV6-5 | CASSRTFYGYTF | TGTGCCAGCAGTCGGACTTTCTATGGCTACACCTTC
TRBJ1-4 | . | TRBD1 | 15 | TRBV7-6 | CASSMTGTTNEKLFF | TGTGCCAGCAGCATGACAGGGACAACTAATGAAAAACTGTTTTTT
TRBJ1-5 | . | . | 17 | TRBV6-6 | CASSRNHRTGRDRPQHF | TGTGCCAGCAGTCGAAATCATAGAACAGGGCGAGACCGGCCCCAGCATTTT
TRBJ2-1 | once | TRBD2 | 15 | TRBV5-6 | CASRLGLAGYNEQFF | TGTGCCAGCAGATTGGGACTAGCGGGGTACAATGAGCAGTTCTTC
TRBJ2-1 | . | . | 16 | TRBV4-2 | CASSQGGQSSYNEQFF | TGTGCCAGCAGCCAAGGGGGCCAGAGCTCCTACAATGAGCAGTTCTTC
TRBJ1-5 | . | TRBD1 | 16 | TRBV15 | CATSNTGGDSNQPQHF | TGTGCCACCAGCAATACAGGGGGGGATAGCAATCAGCCCCAGCATTTT
TRBJ2-6 | few | TRBD1 | 15 | TRBV3-1/TRBV3-2 | CASSQRGPGANVLTF | TGTGCCAGCAGCCAGAGGGGGCCCGGGGCCAACGTCCTGACTTTC
TRBJ2-5 | . | TRBD2 | 14 | TRBV7-9 | CASGLAGGMETQYF | TGTGCCAGCGGTCTAGCGGGAGGTATGGAGACCCAGTACTTC
TRBJ2-7 | . | TRBD1 | 16 | TRBV5-1 | CASSFGPTGGTYEQYF | TGCGCCAGCAGCTTCGGACCGACAGGGGGAACCTACGAGCAGTACTTC
TRBJ2-5 | . | . | 12 | TRBV6-2/TRBV6-3 | CASSPWQETQYF | TGTGCCAGCAGTCCCTGGCAAGAGACCCAGTACTTC
TRBJ1-4 | . | . | 16 | TRBV23-1 | CASSHQYPATNEKLFF | TGCGCCAGCAGTCACCAATATCCCGCAACTAATGAAAAACTGTTTTTT
TRBJ1-2 | . | . | 15 | TRBV27 | CASSLKPVSAYGYTF | TGTGCCAGCAGTCTCAAGCCAGTATCGGCCTATGGCTACACCTTC
TRBJ2-2 | few | . | 14 | TRBV29-1 | CSVGQRGGTGELFF | TGCAGCGTTGGGCAGAGGGGCGGCACCGGGGAGCTGTTTTTT
TRBJ2-7 | . | . | 14 | TRBV5-1 | CASSLIPGAYEQYF | TGCGCCAGCAGCTTGATTCCAGGGGCCTACGAGCAGTACTTC
TRBJ2-5 | . | TRBD1 | 17 | TRBV24-1 | CATSDRGQGEQKETQYF | TGTGCCACCAGTGACCGCGGACAGGGTGAACAGAAAGAGACCCAGTACTTC
TRBJ1-2 | . | . | 14 | TRBV5-6 | CASSRERTYYGYTF | TGTGCCAGCAGCCGAGAGAGGACCTACTATGGCTACACCTTC
TRBJ1-1 | . | . | 13 | TRBV9 | CASSAAPDPEAFF | TGTGCCAGCAGCGCCGCCCCGGATCCTGAAGCTTTCTTT
TRBJ2-3 | . | . | 16 | TRBV5-6 | CASSPEGRPVIDTQYF | TGTGCCAGCAGCCCTGAGGGGCGTCCGGTGATAGATACGCAGTATTTT
TRBJ1-1 | . | . | 13 | TRBV11-3 | CASSLTVNTEAFF | TGTGCCAGCAGCTTGACGGTGAACACTGAAGCTTTCTTT
TRBJ1-1 | . | . | 14 | TRBV28 | CASSLGHPSSEAFF | TGTGCCAGCAGCTTGGGACACCCTTCCAGTGAAGCTTTCTTT
TRBJ2-7 | . | . | 13 | TRBV12-3/TRBV12-4 | CASSFLIQGEQYF | TGTGCCAGCAGTTTCCTCATTCAGGGCGAGCAGTACTTC
TRBJ2-1 | . | TRBD2 | 16 | TRBV5-4 | CASSLGLAGTYNEQFF | TGTGCCAGCAGCTTGGGACTAGCGGGAACCTACAATGAGCAGTTCTTC
TRBJ2-7 | . | . | 14 | TRBV11-2 | CASSLDRVGSEQYF | TGTGCCAGCAGCTTAGATCGGGTAGGGAGCGAGCAGTACTTC
TRBJ1-1 | . | TRBD1 | 14 | TRBV11-2 | CASSLRQGISEAFF | TGTGCCAGCAGCTTGCGACAGGGAATTTCTGAAGCTTTCTTT
TRBJ2-7 | . | TRBD2 | 16 | TRBV6-5 | CASSYDIAGGSYEQYF | TGTGCCAGCAGTTACGATATAGCGGGAGGGTCCTACGAGCAGTACTTC
TRBJ1-1 | . | . | 13 | TRBV2 | CASSGFTGAEAFF | TGTGCCAGCAGTGGGTTCACCGGGGCTGAAGCTTTCTTT
TRBJ1-5 | . | . | 15 | TRBV5-5 | CASSLEGGLWQPQHF | TGTGCCAGCAGCTTGGAGGGGGGGCTCTGGCAGCCCCAGCATTTT
TRBJ1-1 | . | . | 14 | TRBV7-2 | CASSSGVPNTEAFF | TGTGCCAGCAGCTCAGGTGTACCAAACACTGAAGCTTTCTTT
TRBJ2-4 | . | . | 13 | TRBV28 | CASSLGSQGHKYF | TGTGCCAGCAGTTTGGGGTCCCAGGGACATAAGTACTTC
TRBJ2-5 | . | TRBD2 | 13 | TRBV7-2 | CASSLWEGETQYF | TGTGCCAGCAGCTTATGGGAGGGAGAGACCCAGTACTTC
TRBJ1-5 | . | . | 15 | TRBV19 | CASSLIGESNQPQHF | TGTGCCAGTAGTCTAATCGGGGAGAGCAATCAGCCCCAGCATTTT
TRBJ1-1 | . | . | 14 | TRBV5-1 | CASSGPTGNTEAFF | TGCGCCAGCAGCGGGCCGACTGGGAACACTGAAGCTTTCTTT
TRBJ2-5 | . | . | 15 | TRBV5-1 | CASSSWLLPQETQYF | TGCGCCAGCAGCTCTTGGTTACTTCCACAAGAGACCCAGTACTTC
TRBJ2-5 | . | TRBD1 | 15 | TRBV5-1 | CASSLAGDRQETQYF | TGCGCCAGCAGCTTGGCCGGGGACAGACAAGAGACCCAGTACTTC
TRBJ2-7 | . | . | 12 | TRBV7-9 | CASSGVEGVQYF | TGTGCCAGCAGCGGCGTGGAGGGGGTGCAGTACTTC
TRBJ1-6 | . | . | 15 | TRBV7-2 | CASSLTGTANSPLHF | TGTGCCAGCAGCTTGACCGGGACTGCGAATTCACCCCTCCACTTT
TRBJ1-2 | . | TRBD1 | 13 | TRBV14 | CASSQEGQYGYTF | TGTGCCAGCAGCCAAGAGGGACAGTATGGCTACACCTTC
TRBJ1-3 | . | . | 13 | TRBV30 | CAWSGISGNTIYF | TGTGCCTGGAGTGGTATTTCTGGAAACACCATATATTTT
TRBJ2-5 | few | . | 18 | TRBV5-4 | CASSLCRVSQCGQETQYF | TGTGCCAGCAGCTTGTGCAGGGTTTCTCAGTGCGGCCAAGAGACCCAGTACTTC
TRBJ2-1 | . | . | 15 | TRBV6-5 | CASSSTRSSYNEQFF | TGTGCCAGCAGTTCGACTAGGAGCTCCTACAATGAGCAGTTCTTC
TRBJ2-7 | . | . | 12 | TRBV29-1 | CSVETTGLGLYF | TGCAGCGTTGAGACGACAGGTTTAGGTCTGTACTTC
TRBJ2-7 | . | TRBD2 | 18 | TRBV5-6 | CASSTRTSGPFGSYEQYF | TGTGCCAGCAGCACAAGGACTAGCGGGCCCTTCGGGTCCTACGAGCAGTACTTC
TRBJ2-7 | . | TRBD2 | 17 | TRBV25-1 | CASSESTSGSLGDEQYF | TGTGCCAGCAGTGAATCGACTAGCGGGAGTCTCGGGGACGAGCAGTACTTC
TRBJ1-4 | . | TRBD1 | 17 | TRBV6-1 | CASSEPGQGLANEKLFF | TGTGCCAGCAGTGAACCGGGACAGGGTCTCGCTAATGAAAAACTGTTTTTT
TRBJ1-6 | . | TRBD1 | 14 | TRBV18 | CASSRDSYNSPLHF | TGTGCCAGCTCACGGGACAGCTATAATTCACCCCTCCACTTT
TRBJ1-6 | . | . | 13 | TRBV6-1 | CASSELYNSPLHF | TGTGCCAGCAGTGAACTCTATAATTCACCCCTCCACTTT
TRBJ2-3 | . | . | 13 | TRBV16 | CASQKSGVDTQYF | TGTGCCAGCCAAAAGTCCGGGGTGGATACGCAGTATTTT
TRBJ1-2 | . | . | 13 | TRBV27 | CASRGPLTGGYTF | TGTGCCAGCAGGGGGCCGTTGACGGGTGGCTACACCTTC
TRBJ2-1 | once | TRBD2 | 16 | TRBV29-1 | CSVEDFGGSSYNEQFF | TGCAGCGTTGAAGATTTCGGGGGGAGCTCCTACAATGAGCAGTTCTTC
TRBJ1-6 | . | . | 14 | TRBV9 | CASSVGRGSSPLHF | TGTGCCAGCAGCGTAGGGAGGGGCAGTTCACCCCTCCACTTT
TRBJ1-2 | . | . | 14 | TRBV20-1 | CSASIGKTNYGYTF | TGCAGTGCTAGTATCGGGAAAACTAACTATGGCTACACCTTC
TRBJ1-4 | . | . | 14 | TRBV7-8 | CASSRGDVSEKLFF | TGTGCCAGCAGCAGGGGGGATGTCAGTGAAAAACTGTTTTTT